The present TCR beta chain was sequenced within a study of lymphopenia after photon versus proton radiotherapy. Study results and caveats: Relative stability marked proton patients; photon patients lost diversity and naive cells.

TCRdb keeps only in-frame clones here, not all; method: immunoSEQ multiplex PCR. In the table there are almost 30,000 clones, approximately 87% of which are singletons. This clone was seen once. Its antigen is still unknown. The junction had 5 bases not matched to a gene; V was cut back by 3 bases and J by 5 bases. The CDR3 consists of 16 residues. Germline V gene lookup returns CDR1 SGHTA and CDR2 FQGNSA. The chain employs TRBV7-2 and TRBJ2-1; 12 nucleotides line up with TRBD2. This receptor was identified in an older woman with cholangiocarcinoma. Some clones in this sample may be carry-over from other donors' samples. The specimen comprised peripheral blood, sampled from a patient treated with proton-based radiotherapy. The CDR3 loop is CASSFGRTSGDNEQFF. The CDR3 DNA follows: TGTGCCAGCAGCTTTGGGCGGACTAGCGGGGACAATGAGCAGTTCTTC.